Shown below are 5 T cell receptor beta chains from a single sample sequenced in a study of blood T cells in healthy people across ages. The authors ran a second PCR of roughly 6 to 12 cycles using a sample-barcoded 5' primer and a J-beta primer mix. TCRdb reanalysed the 5' RACE reads using MiXCR and keeps one entry per CDR3 protein. The profile shows 1,500,000 or so distinct CDR3 sequences, roughly 60% of them singletons. Sample: blood. The receptors stem from a man aged 18 to 29 in good health.

The rearrangement links TRBV5-1 to TRBJ2-5; D is undetermined. This CDR3 region has 16 residues. Germline lookup yields CDR1 SGHRS and CDR2 YFSETQ. The germline V and J ends were trimmed by 7 bases and 1 base, with 20 bases remaining between them. The CDR3 DNA sequence: TGCGCCAGCGGTCTCACGCGGAAATCTTTCCAAGAGACCCAGTACTTC. The encoded protein is CASGLTRKSFQETQYF. The variable domain in full, completed from reference TRBV5-1 and TRBJ2-5, reads KAGVTQTPRYLIKTRGQQVTLSCSPISGHRSVSWYQQTPGQGLQFLFEYFSETQRNKGNFPGRFSGRQFSNSRSEMNVSTLELGDSALYLCASGLTRKSFQETQYFGPGTRLLVL.

The rearrangement joins TRBV11-1 to TRBJ2-3, with 8 positions matching TRBD2. The V gene's germline CDR1 is SGHAT and CDR2 FQDESV (reference sequence). The CDR3 sequence is 16 residues long. V dropped 5 bases and J dropped 0; count of bases not matched to a gene: 7. For the CDR3, the DNA is TGTGCCAGCAGCCGCCGAATAGCGGGGAGCACAGATACGCAGTATTTT. Translated: CASSRRIAGSTDTQYF.

This chain connects TRBV2 to TRBJ2-7; 8 bases are a match to TRBD2. Trimming removed 8 bases from V and 9 bases from J; junction bases left unmatched: 12. Germline values: CDR1 SNHLY, CDR2 FYNNEI. The CDR3 extends over 13 amino acids. The CDR3 DNA sequence: TGTGCCAGCCGGACTAGCTCTCTCAGGGGGCAGTACTTC. Amino acids: CASRTSSLRGQYF.

The chain carries TRBV29-1 and TRBJ2-1; D is undetermined. The V gene's germline CDR1 is SQVTM and CDR2 ANQGSEA. Trimming shortened V by 4 bases and J by 13 bases, and 17 bases separated the two germline ends. CDR3 length: 12 amino acids. CDR3 loop: CSVAIVATIQFF. The CDR3 bases are TGCAGCGTTGCTATAGTTGCCACTATTCAGTTCTTC.

This rearrangement joins TRBV29-1 to TRBJ1-2; D is unresolved. The CDR3 runs to 12 residues. CDR1 and CDR2 from the germline V gene are SQVTM and ANQGSEA. V was clipped by 4 bases and J by 8 bases, with 14 bases between them. CDR3 sequence reads: CSVAMVSGGYTF. The CDR3 coding sequence is TGCAGCGTTGCAATGGTTTCCGGCGGCTACACCTTC.